A selection of T cell receptor beta chains follows, all from one sample in a study of shared clonotypes between healthy human individuals. Profiled with immunoSEQ multiplex PCR; TCRdb holds only in-frame clones, not every one. The data contain some 2,000,000 clones, around 95% of them seen just once; the ten biggest clones take up under 0.15%. Sequencing was performed on naive CD4+ T cells sorted from blood. These receptors came from a man aged 18 to 29 in good health. CDR3s include the opening cysteine and the closing phenylalanine or tryptophan. The D gene is left open where the match is weak. The listing skips clone size in some rows; elsewhere it reads once, few, many or a size class.

clone size: .
V gene: TRBV29-1
J gene: TRBJ2-7
D gene: .
CDR3 DNA: TGCAGTGCTAGCTGGTCCTACGAGCAGTACTTC
CDR3 protein: CSASWSYEQYF

clone size: .
V gene: TRBV5-8
J gene: TRBJ2-5
D gene: .
CDR3 DNA: TGTGCCAGCAGCTTGGTTTTAGGAGGGACCCAGTACTTC
CDR3 protein: CASSLVLGGTQYF

clone size: .
V gene: TRBV5-1
J gene: TRBJ2-1
D gene: TRBD2
CDR3 DNA: TGCGCCAGCAGCCACGGACTAGCGGGAGTGCATGAGCAGTTCTTC
CDR3 protein: CASSHGLAGVHEQFF

clone size: .
V gene: TRBV18
J gene: TRBJ1-2
D gene: .
CDR3 DNA: TGTGCCAGCTCACCACGAGGAGGCTATGGCTACACCTTC
CDR3 protein: CASSPRGGYGYTF

clone size: .
V gene: TRBV5-1
J gene: TRBJ2-4
D gene: .
CDR3 DNA: TGCGCCAGCAGCGTGGACAGGGAGGGAAACATTCAGTACTTC
CDR3 protein: CASSVDREGNIQYF

clone size: .
V gene: TRBV7-2
J gene: TRBJ1-2
D gene: .
CDR3 DNA: TGTGCCAGCAGCTTAGCGGGGGAGATAGCGAGCGGCTACACCTTC
CDR3 protein: CASSLAGEIASGYTF

clone size: once
V gene: TRBV18
J gene: TRBJ1-5
D gene: .
CDR3 DNA: TGTGCCAGCTCACCCGATGGCCGAGGGCAGCCCCAGCATTTT
CDR3 protein: CASSPDGRGQPQHF

clone size: .
V gene: TRBV7-2
J gene: TRBJ1-3
D gene: .
CDR3 DNA: TGTGCCAGCAGCTTAGGCGGAAACACCATATATTTT
CDR3 protein: CASSLGGNTIYF

clone size: .
V gene: TRBV10-3
J gene: TRBJ1-4
D gene: .
CDR3 DNA: TGTGCCATCAGATCCGGGACATGGACCGAAAAACTGTTTTTT
CDR3 protein: CAIRSGTWTEKLFF

clone size: .
V gene: TRBV11-2
J gene: TRBJ1-6
D gene: TRBD1
CDR3 DNA: TGTGCCAGCAGCCGTCGGAGCTTCGGGACAGGTAGTTCACCCCTCCACTTT
CDR3 protein: CASSRRSFGTGSSPLHF

clone size: .
V gene: TRBV5-6
J gene: TRBJ2-3
D gene: .
CDR3 DNA: TGTGCCAGCAGCTTGACGTACAGGAGCACAGATACGCAGTATTTT
CDR3 protein: CASSLTYRSTDTQYF

clone size: .
V gene: TRBV25-1
J gene: TRBJ1-6
D gene: .
CDR3 DNA: TGTGCCAGCAGTGAATCCACAGGGATGGGTTCACCCCTCCACTTT
CDR3 protein: CASSESTGMGSPLHF

clone size: .
V gene: TRBV6-1
J gene: TRBJ2-3
D gene: TRBD2
CDR3 DNA: TGTGCCAGCAATCGACTAGCGACAGATACGCAGTATTTT
CDR3 protein: CASNRLATDTQYF

clone size: .
V gene: TRBV7-9
J gene: TRBJ1-6
D gene: .
CDR3 DNA: TGTGCCAGCAGCTTAGGGTCAGGGCGCCAGGATTCACCCCTCCACTTT
CDR3 protein: CASSLGSGRQDSPLHF

clone size: .
V gene: TRBV7-9
J gene: TRBJ1-1
D gene: TRBD1
CDR3 DNA: TGTGCCAGCAGCCCCCAACAGGGGGCGCGCTCTGAAGCTTTCTTT
CDR3 protein: CASSPQQGARSEAFF

clone size: .
V gene: TRBV6-5
J gene: TRBJ2-4
D gene: .
CDR3 DNA: TGTGCCAGCAGTTACACCGGGCAGGGCCTAAACATTCAGTACTTC
CDR3 protein: CASSYTGQGLNIQYF

clone size: once
V gene: TRBV7-3
J gene: TRBJ2-2
D gene: TRBD2
CDR3 DNA: TGTGCCAGCAGCCCCGGACTAGCGGGGGACTCCGGGGAGCTGTTTTTT
CDR3 protein: CASSPGLAGDSGELFF

clone size: .
V gene: TRBV29-1
J gene: TRBJ1-2
D gene: .
CDR3 DNA: TGCAGCGTTGGACATACCTTGAGCTACACCTTC
CDR3 protein: CSVGHTLSYTF